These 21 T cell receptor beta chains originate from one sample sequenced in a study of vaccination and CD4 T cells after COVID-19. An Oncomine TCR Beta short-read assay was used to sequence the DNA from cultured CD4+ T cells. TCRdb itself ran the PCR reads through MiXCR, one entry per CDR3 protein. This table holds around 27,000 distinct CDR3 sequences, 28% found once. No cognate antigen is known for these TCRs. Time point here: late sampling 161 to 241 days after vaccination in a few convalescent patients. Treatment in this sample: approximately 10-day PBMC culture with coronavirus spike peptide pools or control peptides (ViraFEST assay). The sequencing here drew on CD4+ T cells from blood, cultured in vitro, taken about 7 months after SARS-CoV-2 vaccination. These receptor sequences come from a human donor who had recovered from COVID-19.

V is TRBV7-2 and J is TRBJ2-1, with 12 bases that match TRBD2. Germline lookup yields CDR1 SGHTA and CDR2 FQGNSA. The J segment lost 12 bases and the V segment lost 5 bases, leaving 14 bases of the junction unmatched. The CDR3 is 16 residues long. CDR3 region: CASSVSGTSGLRAQFF. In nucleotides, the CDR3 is TGTGCCAGCAGCGTCTCCGGGACTAGCGGGCTGAGGGCGCAGTTCTTC.

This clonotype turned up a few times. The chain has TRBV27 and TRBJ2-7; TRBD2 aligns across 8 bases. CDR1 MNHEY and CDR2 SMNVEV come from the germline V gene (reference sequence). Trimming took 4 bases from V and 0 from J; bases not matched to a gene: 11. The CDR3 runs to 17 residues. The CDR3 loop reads CASSSIKLAASSYEQYF. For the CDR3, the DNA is TGTGCCAGCAGTTCTATAAAACTAGCGGCTAGCTCCTACGAGCAGTACTTC.

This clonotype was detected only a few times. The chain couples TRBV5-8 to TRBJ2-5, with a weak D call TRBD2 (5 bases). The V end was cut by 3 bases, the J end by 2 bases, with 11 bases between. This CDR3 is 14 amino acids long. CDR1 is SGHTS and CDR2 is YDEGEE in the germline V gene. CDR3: CASSSRAGQETQYF. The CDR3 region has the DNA TGTGCCAGCAGCTCAAGGGCGGGTCAAGAGACCCAGTACTTC.

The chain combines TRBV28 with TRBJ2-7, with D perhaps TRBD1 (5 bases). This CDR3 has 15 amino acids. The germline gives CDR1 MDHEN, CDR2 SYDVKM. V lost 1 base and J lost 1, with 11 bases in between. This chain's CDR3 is CASSLYLGPSYEQYF. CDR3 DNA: TGTGCCAGCAGTTTATATTTGGGGCCATCCTACGAGCAGTACTTC.

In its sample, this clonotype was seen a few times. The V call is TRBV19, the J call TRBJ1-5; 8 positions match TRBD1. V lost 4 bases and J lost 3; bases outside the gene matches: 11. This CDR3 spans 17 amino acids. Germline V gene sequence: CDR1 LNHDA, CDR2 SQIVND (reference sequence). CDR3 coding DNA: TGTGCCAGTAGTACTCGACAGGGGAGAGCTTTCAATCAGCCCCAGCATTTT. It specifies CASSTRQGRAFNQPQHF.

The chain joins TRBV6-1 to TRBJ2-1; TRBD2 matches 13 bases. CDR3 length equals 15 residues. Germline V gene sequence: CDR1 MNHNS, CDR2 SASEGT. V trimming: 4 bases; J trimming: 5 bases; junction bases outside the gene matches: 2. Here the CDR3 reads CASSAGTSGNNEQFF. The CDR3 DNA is TGTGCCAGCAGTGCCGGGACTAGCGGGAACAATGAGCAGTTCTTC.

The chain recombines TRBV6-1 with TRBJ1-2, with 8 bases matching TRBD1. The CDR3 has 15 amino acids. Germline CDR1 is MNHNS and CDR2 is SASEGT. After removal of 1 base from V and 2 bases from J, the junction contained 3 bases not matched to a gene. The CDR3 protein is CASSEGRTGNYGYTF. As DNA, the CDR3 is TGTGCCAGCAGTGAAGGGCGGACAGGGAACTATGGCTACACCTTC.

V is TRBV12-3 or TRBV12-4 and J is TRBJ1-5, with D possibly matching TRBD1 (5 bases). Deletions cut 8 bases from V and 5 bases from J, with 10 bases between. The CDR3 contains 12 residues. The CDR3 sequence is CASGVGHQPQHF. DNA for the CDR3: TGTGCCAGCGGAGTGGGACATCAGCCCCAGCATTTT.

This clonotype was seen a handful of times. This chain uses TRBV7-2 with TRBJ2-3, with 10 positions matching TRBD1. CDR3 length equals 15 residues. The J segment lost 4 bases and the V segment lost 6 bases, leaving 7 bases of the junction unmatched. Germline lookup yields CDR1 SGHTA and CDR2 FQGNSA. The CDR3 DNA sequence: TGTGCCAGCAGGACAGGGGGCATTACCTCAGATACGCAGTATTTT. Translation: CASRTGGITSDTQYF.

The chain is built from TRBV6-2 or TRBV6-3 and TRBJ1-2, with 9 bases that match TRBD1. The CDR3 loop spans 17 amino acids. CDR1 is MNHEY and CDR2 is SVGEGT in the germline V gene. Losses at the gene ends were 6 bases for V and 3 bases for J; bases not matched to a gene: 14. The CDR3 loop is CASSRTPDRGKYYGYTF. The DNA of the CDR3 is TGTGCCAGCAGCCGAACTCCCGACAGGGGGAAGTACTATGGCTACACCTTC.

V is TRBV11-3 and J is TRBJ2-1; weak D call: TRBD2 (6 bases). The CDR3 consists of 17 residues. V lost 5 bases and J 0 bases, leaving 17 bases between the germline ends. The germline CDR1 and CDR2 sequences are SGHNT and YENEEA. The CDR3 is CASSQGGISGSYNEQFF. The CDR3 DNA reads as TGTGCCAGCAGCCAAGGAGGGATTAGCGGCTCCTACAATGAGCAGTTCTTC.

The chain's CDR3 is CASQEAGATDTQYF. The CDR3 nucleotides read TGTGCCAGTCAGGAGGCGGGAGCCACAGATACGCAGTATTTT. V and J are TRBV6-1 and TRBJ2-3, with 7 positions matching TRBD2. The germline V gene encodes CDR1 MNHNS and CDR2 SASEGT. The CDR3 loop spans 14 amino acids. With V trimmed by 9 bases and J by 2 bases, 8 bases remained unmatched.

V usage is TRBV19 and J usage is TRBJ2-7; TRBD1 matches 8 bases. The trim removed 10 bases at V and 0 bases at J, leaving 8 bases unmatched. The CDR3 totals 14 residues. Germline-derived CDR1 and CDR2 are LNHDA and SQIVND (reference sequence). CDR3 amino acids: CATAPGTGSYEQYF. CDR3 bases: TGTGCCACCGCTCCCGGGACAGGCTCCTACGAGCAGTACTTC.

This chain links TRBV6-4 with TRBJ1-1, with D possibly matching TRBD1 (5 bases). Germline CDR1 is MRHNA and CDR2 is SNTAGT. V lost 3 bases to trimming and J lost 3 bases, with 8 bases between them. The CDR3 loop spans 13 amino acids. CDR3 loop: CASSEGRDTEAFF. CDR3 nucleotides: TGTGCCAGCAGTGAGGGCAGGGACACTGAAGCTTTCTTT.

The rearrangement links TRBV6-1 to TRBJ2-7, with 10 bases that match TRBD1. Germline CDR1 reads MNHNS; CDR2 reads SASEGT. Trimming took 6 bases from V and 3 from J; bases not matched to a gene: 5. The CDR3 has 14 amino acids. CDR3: CASRRDRGHYEQYF. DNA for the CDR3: TGTGCCAGCAGGCGGGACAGGGGTCACTACGAGCAGTACTTC.

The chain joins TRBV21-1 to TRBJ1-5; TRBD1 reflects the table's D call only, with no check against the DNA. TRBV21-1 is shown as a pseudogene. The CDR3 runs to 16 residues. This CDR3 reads CASSKALGQSNQPQHF. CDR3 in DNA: TGTGCCAGCAGCAAAGCGCTGGGGCAGAGCAATCAGCCCCAGCATTTT.

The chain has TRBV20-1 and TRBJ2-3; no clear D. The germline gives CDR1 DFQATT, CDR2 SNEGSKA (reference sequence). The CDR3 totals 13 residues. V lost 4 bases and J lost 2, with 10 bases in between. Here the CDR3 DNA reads TGCAGTGCTACTCCACTAACCACAGATACGCAGTATTTT. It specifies CSATPLTTDTQYF.

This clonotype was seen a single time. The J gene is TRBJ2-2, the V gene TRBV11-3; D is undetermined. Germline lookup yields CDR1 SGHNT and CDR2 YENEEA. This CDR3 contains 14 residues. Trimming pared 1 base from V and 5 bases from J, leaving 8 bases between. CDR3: CASSLGRSTGELFF. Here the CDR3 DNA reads TGTGCCAGCAGCTTAGGGAGATCGACCGGGGAGCTGTTTTTT.

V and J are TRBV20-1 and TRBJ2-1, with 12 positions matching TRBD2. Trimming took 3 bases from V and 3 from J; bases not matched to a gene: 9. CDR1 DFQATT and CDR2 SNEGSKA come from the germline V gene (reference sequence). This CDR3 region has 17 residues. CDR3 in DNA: TGCAGTGCTAGCCGGGCTAGCGGGAGGGCAGTCTACAATGAGCAGTTCTTC. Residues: CSASRASGRAVYNEQFF.

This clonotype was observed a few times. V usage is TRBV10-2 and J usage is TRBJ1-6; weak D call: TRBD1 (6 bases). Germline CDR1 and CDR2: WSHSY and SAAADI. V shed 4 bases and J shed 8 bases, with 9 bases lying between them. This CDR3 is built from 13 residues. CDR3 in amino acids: CASSGRGDSPLHF. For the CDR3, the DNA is TGCGCCAGCAGTGGGAGGGGGGATTCACCCCTCCACTTT.

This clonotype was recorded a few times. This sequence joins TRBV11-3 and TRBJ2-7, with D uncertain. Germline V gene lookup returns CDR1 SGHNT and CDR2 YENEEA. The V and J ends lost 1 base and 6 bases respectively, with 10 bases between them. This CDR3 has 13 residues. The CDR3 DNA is TGTGCCAGCAGCTTAGTCTACATGAGCGAGCAGTACTTC. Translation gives CASSLVYMSEQYF.